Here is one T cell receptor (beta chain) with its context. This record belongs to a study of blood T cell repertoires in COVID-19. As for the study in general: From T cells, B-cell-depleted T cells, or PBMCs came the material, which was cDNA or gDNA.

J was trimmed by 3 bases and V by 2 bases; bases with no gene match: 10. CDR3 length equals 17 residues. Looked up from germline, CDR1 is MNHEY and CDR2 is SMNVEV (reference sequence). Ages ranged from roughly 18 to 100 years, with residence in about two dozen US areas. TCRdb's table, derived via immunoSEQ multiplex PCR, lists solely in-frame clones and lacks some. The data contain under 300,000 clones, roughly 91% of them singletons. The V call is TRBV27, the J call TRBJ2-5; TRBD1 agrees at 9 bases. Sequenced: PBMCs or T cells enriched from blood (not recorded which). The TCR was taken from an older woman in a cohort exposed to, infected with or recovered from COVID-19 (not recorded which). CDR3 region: CASSLLPGQGIEETQYF. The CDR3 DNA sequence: TGTGCCAGCAGTTTACTTCCGGGACAGGGAATCGAAGAGACCCAGTACTTC.